The entry below describes one T cell receptor (beta chain). These data originate in a study of blood T cell repertoires in COVID-19. Study background: The analysed material was cDNA or gDNA that came from T cells, B-cell-depleted T cells, or PBMCs.

Trimming took off 6 bases at V and 7 bases at J, with 16 bases between the two ends. The CDR3 is 14 amino acids. The V gene's germline CDR1 is MNHEY and CDR2 SVGAGI. Each participant's cohort was designated according to participant-reported clinical history. TCRdb's copy holds only in-frame clones and misses some; the assay was immunoSEQ multiplex PCR. The sample lists roughly 320,000 clones; roughly nine tenths were seen once. Sequencing used PBMCs or T cells enriched from blood (not recorded which). This TCR came from a woman in her thirties who had been exposed to COVID-19. The chain recombines TRBV6-5 with TRBJ1-5, with a possible D match to TRBD1 (5 bases). CDR3 coding DNA: TGTGCCAGCAGCCTAACTGACAGCTACCAGCCCCAGCATTTT. Translated: CASSLTDSYQPQHF.